These 22 T cell receptor beta chains came from one sample sequenced in a study of siplizumab effects on memory and regulatory T cells. Produced via immunoSEQ multiplex PCR; TCRdb's table is partial and in-frame only. The sample contains some 81,000 clones, 95% of which appear only once. The sequencing sample was made of CD8+ T cells sorted from blood. Source of these receptors: a human donor in good health.

This clone appeared a few times. The V gene is TRBV7-9, the J gene TRBJ1-2, with 8 bases matching TRBD1. Germline V lookup: CDR1 SEHNR, CDR2 FQNEAQ (reference sequence). V shed 6 bases, J shed 6 bases, and the junction held 6 bases outside the gene matches. The CDR3 covers 13 residues. The DNA for the CDR3 is TGTGCCAGCAGTAAGGGGACAGGTAATGGCTACACCTTC. Protein: CASSKGTGNGYTF.

This clone appeared once. The chain uses TRBV7-9 and TRBJ2-3; no definite D call. This CDR3 contains 13 residues. The germline gives CDR1 SEHNR, CDR2 FQNEAQ (reference sequence). Trimming took off 5 bases at V and 2 bases at J, with 8 bases between the two ends. CDR3 sequence reads: CASSQPNTDTQYF. The CDR3 DNA sequence: TGTGCCAGCAGCCAGCCGAACACAGATACGCAGTATTTT.

V usage is TRBV11-2 and J usage is TRBJ2-7; D is ambiguous. V lost 1 base, J lost 3 bases, and 13 bases lay in between. Per germline, CDR1 SGHAT and CDR2 FQNNGV. There are 15 residues in the CDR3. CDR3 amino acids: CASSLVVGTFYEQYF. The CDR3 bases are TGTGCCAGCAGCTTAGTGGTGGGAACATTCTACGAGCAGTACTTC.

This rearrangement joins TRBV30 to TRBJ2-7; D remains unclear. Germline V gene data show CDR1 as GTSNPN and CDR2 as SVGIG (reference sequence). Between the trimmed V and J ends, which lost 0 bases and 1 base, there was a span of 7 bases. The CDR3 spans 13 residues. The CDR3 DNA reads as TGTGCCTGGAGTGTATCAGCGTCCTACGAGCAGTACTTC. As protein: CAWSVSASYEQYF.

V is TRBV5-4 and J is TRBJ2-1; the match to TRBD2 covers 8 bases. CDR3 length: 15 residues. With V trimmed by 0 bases and J by 8 bases, 7 bases remained unmatched. Per germline, CDR1 SGHNT and CDR2 YYREEE (reference sequence). This CDR3 is CASSLGSGSGYEQFF. CDR3 in DNA: TGTGCCAGCAGCTTGGGAAGCGGGAGTGGTTATGAGCAGTTCTTC. Combining the CDR3 with reference TRBV5-4 and TRBJ2-1 gives the whole variable domain ETGVTQSPTHLIKTRGQQVTLRCSSQSGHNTVSWYQQALGQGPQFIFQYYREEENGRGNFPPRFSGLQFPNYSSELNVNALELDDSALYLCASSLGSGSGYEQFFGPGTRLTVL.

The V gene is TRBV6-5, the J gene TRBJ2-1; 10 positions agree with TRBD1. There are 14 residues in the CDR3. V was clipped by 10 bases and J by 4 bases; unmatched bases: 7. Germline CDR1 MNHEY, CDR2 SVGAGI. Here the CDR3 DNA reads TGTGCCACCCGACCGGGACAGGGGTACAATGAGCAGTTCTTC. Protein: CATRPGQGYNEQFF.

The rearrangement links TRBV7-9 to TRBJ2-7; no clear D gene. CDR1 is SEHNR and CDR2 is FQNEAQ in the germline V gene (reference sequence). The length of the CDR3 is 12 residues. Trimming shortened V by 6 bases and J by 7 bases, and 13 bases separated the two germline ends. CDR3 DNA: TGTGCCAGCAGTATAACCTTGAAGGAGCAGTACTTC. Protein sequence: CASSITLKEQYF.

The rearrangement joins TRBV7-6 to TRBJ2-1, with TRBD2 matching over 16 bases. V lost 2 bases, J lost 7 bases, and 11 bases stayed unmatched. Germline V lookup: CDR1 SGHVS, CDR2 FNYEAQ. The CDR3 covers 19 residues. CDR3 sequence (DNA): TGTGCCAGCAGCTTAACTTCCGTGCCGGGACTAGCGGGAGGGAATGAGCAGTTCTTC. This gives the protein CASSLTSVPGLAGGNEQFF.

The chain uses TRBV4-1 and TRBJ2-6, with D perhaps matching TRBD1 (5 bases). This CDR3 contains 17 residues. V lost 0 bases and J lost 3, with 12 bases in between. Per the germline V gene, CDR1 is MGHRA and CDR2 is YSYEKL. CDR3 in DNA: TGCGCCAGCAGCCAAGAGGCAGGGTATGGTGGGGCCAACGTCCTGACTTTC. Translation gives CASSQEAGYGGANVLTF.

V gene TRBV19 combines with J gene TRBJ1-1, with TRBD1 matching 9 bases. Germline lookup yields CDR1 LNHDA and CDR2 SQIVND (reference sequence). J was trimmed by 3 bases and V by 6 bases; bases with no gene match: 8. This CDR3 is built from 15 residues. In DNA form, the CDR3 reads TGTGCCAGTAGGCTGATCCGGGACAGGGACACTGAAGCTTTCTTT. It codes for CASRLIRDRDTEAFF.

The chain couples TRBV6-5 to TRBJ2-1; possible D gene TRBD2, 5 bases. V was shortened by 2 bases and J by 7 bases, with 15 bases between the two germline ends. Germline V CDR1 and CDR2: MNHEY, SVGAGI. This CDR3 is built from 15 residues. For the CDR3, the DNA is TGTGCCAGCAGTTACCAGGACCCCCCGGGGAATGAGCAGTTCTTC. Its translation: CASSYQDPPGNEQFF.

The CDR3 reads CASSSLGTTHSYEQYF. The CDR3 coding sequence is TGTGCCAGCAGCTCCCTCGGGACTACACATTCCTACGAGCAGTACTTC. The J gene is TRBJ2-7, the V gene TRBV11-2, with 7 bases matching TRBD2. J gave up 1 base and V 4 bases, and 10 bases lay outside the gene matches. The CDR3 extends over 16 amino acids. The germline gives CDR1 SGHAT, CDR2 FQNNGV.

This chain links TRBV2 with TRBJ2-7; TRBD2 matches at 11 bases. After removal of 4 bases from V and 1 base from J, the junction contained 0 bases not matched to a gene. The CDR3 is 14 amino acids. Germline V gives CDR1 SNHLY, CDR2 FYNNEI. CDR3 protein: CASSGLAGSYEQYF. The CDR3 DNA sequence: TGTGCCAGCAGTGGACTAGCGGGGTCCTACGAGCAGTACTTC.

J is TRBJ2-1 and V is TRBV27, with TRBD2 matching over 7 bases. The CDR3 length is 16 residues. V trimming: 2 bases; J trimming: 0 bases; junction bases outside the gene matches: 4. Germline CDR1 and CDR2: MNHEY and SMNVEV (reference sequence). The CDR3 sequence is CASSLAGEVSYNEQFF. CDR3 DNA sequence: TGTGCCAGCAGTTTAGCGGGAGAAGTCTCCTACAATGAGCAGTTCTTC.

The V call is TRBV7-8, the J call TRBJ1-3; D is unresolved. This CDR3 has 14 amino acids. Germline CDR1 reads SGHVS; CDR2 reads FQNEAQ. Trimming pared 5 bases from V and 0 bases from J, leaving 8 bases between. This chain's CDR3 is CASSGTISGNTIYF. DNA of the CDR3: TGTGCCAGCAGCGGCACAATCTCTGGAAACACCATATATTTT.

This sequence joins TRBV18 and TRBJ2-7, with D unresolved. Looked up from germline, CDR1 is KGHSH and CDR2 is LQKENI. CDR3 length equals 12 residues. V was pared by 3 bases and J by 1 base, with 4 bases between. DNA of the CDR3: TGTGCCAGCTCACCCGGGTCCTACGAGCAGTACTTC. Residues: CASSPGSYEQYF.

V and J are TRBV4-1 and TRBJ2-1; 7 bases match TRBD2. CDR3 length: 16 amino acids. Germline V gene lookup returns CDR1 MGHRA and CDR2 YSYEKL. V dropped 4 bases and J dropped 5; count of bases not matched to a gene: 11. The DNA for the CDR3 is TGCGCCAGCAGCCTTGTTATGAGGCGGGAGAACAATGAGCAGTTCTTC. It translates to CASSLVMRRENNEQFF.

CDR3 protein: CASSKTGGMETQYF. DNA of the CDR3: TGTGCCAGCAGCAAGACAGGGGGCATGGAGACCCAGTACTTC. V usage is TRBV7-3 and J usage is TRBJ2-5; TRBD1 aligns across 10 bases. This CDR3 spans 14 amino acids. V was clipped by 5 bases and J by 5 bases; unmatched bases: 5. Germline loops: CDR1 SGHTA, CDR2 FQGTGA.

The chain links TRBV28 to TRBJ1-2; D is perhaps TRBD1 (6 bases). Trimming pared 4 bases from V and 2 bases from J, leaving 11 bases between. The CDR3 is made up of 14 amino acids. Germline values: CDR1 MDHEN, CDR2 SYDVKM. Here the CDR3 DNA reads TGTGCCAGCAGTTCCAGGGGAAGGAACTATGGCTACACCTTC. Its translation is CASSSRGRNYGYTF.

The rearrangement joins TRBV6-5 to TRBJ2-1, with D unresolved. In germline, CDR1 is MNHEY, CDR2 SVGAGI. V lost 4 bases and J 6 bases, leaving 10 bases between the germline ends. This CDR3 has 13 residues. DNA of the CDR3: TGTGCCAGCAGTTTCGGACCTCTCAATGAGCAGTTCTTC. As protein: CASSFGPLNEQFF.

This chain connects TRBV27 to TRBJ2-3; possible D gene TRBD2, 5 bases. Trimming pared 4 bases from V and 5 bases from J, leaving 13 bases between. The V gene's germline CDR1 is MNHEY and CDR2 SMNVEV (reference sequence). The CDR3 is 14 residues long. The CDR3 DNA sequence: TGTGCCAGCAGTTACGGACCCCGGGGAGATACGCAGTATTTT. Amino acid sequence: CASSYGPRGDTQYF.

The chain has TRBV7-6 and TRBJ2-3; 7 nucleotides match TRBD2. CDR1 is SGHVS, CDR2 FNYEAQ, per germline. V shed 3 bases, J shed 5 bases, and the junction held 8 bases outside the gene matches. There are 15 residues in the CDR3. CDR3 bases: TGTGCCAGCAGCTTTGAAGCGGGAAGGGGAGATACGCAGTATTTT. Residues: CASSFEAGRGDTQYF.